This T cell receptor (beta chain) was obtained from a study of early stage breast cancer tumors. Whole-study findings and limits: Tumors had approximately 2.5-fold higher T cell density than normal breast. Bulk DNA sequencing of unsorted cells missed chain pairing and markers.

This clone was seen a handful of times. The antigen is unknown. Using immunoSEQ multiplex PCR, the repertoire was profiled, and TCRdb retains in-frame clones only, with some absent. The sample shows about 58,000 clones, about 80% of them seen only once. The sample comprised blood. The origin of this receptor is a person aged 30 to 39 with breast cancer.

The CDR3 DNA sequence: TGTGCCAGTCAGGTGATCACGAACACCGGGGAGCTGTTTTTT. This translates into CASQVITNTGELFF. The rearrangement links TRBV19 to TRBJ2-2; D not certain. Germline CDR1 LNHDA, CDR2 SQIVND (reference sequence). The CDR3 totals 14 residues. Deletions cut 8 bases from V and 0 bases from J, with 10 bases between.